This TCR beta chain was obtained from a study of cytomegalovirus exposure and HLA in healthy donors. Study as a whole: When fewer than 400 donors were genotyped, 81% of them were found to fall in the Caucasian-associated ancestry cluster.

The CDR3 sequence is 14 residues long. The germline V gene has CDR1 SEHNR and CDR2 FQNEAQ (reference sequence). Trimming removed 5 bases at V and 5 bases at J, with 15 bases between. Concerning this clone itself: Its target is not known.

General study results and limits: DRB1 had the most TCR associations and HLA-C the fewest, a later analysis found, with rates varying by HLA locus. It emerged from a later analysis that several of the most significant clusters appeared to be linked to common viral pathogens. Cytomegalovirus status was reportedly diagnosed by the classifier with high specificity and sensitivity.

Primers: 60 Vbeta forward and 13 Jbeta reverse. Profiling relied on immunoSEQ multiplex PCR, and the TCRdb table lists in-frame clones only, not all of them. Of some 120,000 clones listed, approximately 78% are singletons. The TCR was taken from a man between 25 and 39 years old in good health and CMV-seropositive. The material sequenced was PBMCs. This chain links TRBV7-9 with TRBJ2-5; perhaps TRBD1 as D (5 bases). CDR3 sequence reads: CASSPGRAQETQYF. The DNA for the CDR3 is TGTGCCAGCAGCCCCGGCAGGGCCCAGGAGACCCAGTACTTC.